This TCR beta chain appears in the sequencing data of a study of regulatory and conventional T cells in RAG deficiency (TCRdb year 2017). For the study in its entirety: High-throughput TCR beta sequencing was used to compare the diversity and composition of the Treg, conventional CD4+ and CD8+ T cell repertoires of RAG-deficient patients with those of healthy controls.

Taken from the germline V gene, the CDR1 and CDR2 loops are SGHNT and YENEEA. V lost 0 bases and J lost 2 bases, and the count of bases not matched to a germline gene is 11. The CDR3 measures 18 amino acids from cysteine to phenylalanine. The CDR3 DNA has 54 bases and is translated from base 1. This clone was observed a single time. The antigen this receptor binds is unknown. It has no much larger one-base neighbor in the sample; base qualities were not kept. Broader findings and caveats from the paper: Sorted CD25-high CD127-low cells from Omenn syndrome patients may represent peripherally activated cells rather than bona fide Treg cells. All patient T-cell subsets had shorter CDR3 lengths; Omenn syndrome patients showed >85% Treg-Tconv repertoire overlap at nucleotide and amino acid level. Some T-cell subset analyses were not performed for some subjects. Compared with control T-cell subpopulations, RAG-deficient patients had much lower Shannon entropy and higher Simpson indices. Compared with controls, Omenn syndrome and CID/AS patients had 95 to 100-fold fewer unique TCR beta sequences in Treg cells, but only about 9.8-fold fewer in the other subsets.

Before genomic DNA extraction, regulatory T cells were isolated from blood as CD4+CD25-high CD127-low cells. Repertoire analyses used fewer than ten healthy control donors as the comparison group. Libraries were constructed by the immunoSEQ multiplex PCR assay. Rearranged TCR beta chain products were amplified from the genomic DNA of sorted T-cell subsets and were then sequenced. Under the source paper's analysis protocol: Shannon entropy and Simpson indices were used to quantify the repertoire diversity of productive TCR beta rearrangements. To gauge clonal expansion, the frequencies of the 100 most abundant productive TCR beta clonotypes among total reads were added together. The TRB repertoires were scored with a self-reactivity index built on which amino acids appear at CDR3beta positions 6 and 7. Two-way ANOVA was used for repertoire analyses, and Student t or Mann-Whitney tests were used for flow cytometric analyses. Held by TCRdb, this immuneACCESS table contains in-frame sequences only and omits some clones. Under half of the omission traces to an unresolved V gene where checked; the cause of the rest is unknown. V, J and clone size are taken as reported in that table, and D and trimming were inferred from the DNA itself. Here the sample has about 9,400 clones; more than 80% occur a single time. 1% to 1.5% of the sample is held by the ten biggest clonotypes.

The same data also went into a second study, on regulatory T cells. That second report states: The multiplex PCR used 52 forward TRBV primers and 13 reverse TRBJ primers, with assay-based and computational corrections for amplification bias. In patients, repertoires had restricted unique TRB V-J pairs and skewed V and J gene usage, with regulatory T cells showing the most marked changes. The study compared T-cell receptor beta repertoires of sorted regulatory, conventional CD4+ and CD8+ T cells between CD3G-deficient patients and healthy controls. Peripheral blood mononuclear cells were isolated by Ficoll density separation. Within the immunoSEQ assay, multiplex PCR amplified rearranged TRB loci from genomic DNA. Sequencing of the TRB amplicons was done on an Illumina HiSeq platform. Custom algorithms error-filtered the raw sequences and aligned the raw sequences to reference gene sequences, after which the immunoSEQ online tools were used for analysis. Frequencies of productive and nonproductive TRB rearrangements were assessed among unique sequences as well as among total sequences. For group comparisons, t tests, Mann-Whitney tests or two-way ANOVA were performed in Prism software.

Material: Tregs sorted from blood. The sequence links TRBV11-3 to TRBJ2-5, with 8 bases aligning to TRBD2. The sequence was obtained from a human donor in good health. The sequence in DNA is TGTGCCAGCAGCTTAGACCCATTGATTAGCGGGATACAAGAGACCCAGTACTTC. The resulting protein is CASSLDPLISGIQETQYF.